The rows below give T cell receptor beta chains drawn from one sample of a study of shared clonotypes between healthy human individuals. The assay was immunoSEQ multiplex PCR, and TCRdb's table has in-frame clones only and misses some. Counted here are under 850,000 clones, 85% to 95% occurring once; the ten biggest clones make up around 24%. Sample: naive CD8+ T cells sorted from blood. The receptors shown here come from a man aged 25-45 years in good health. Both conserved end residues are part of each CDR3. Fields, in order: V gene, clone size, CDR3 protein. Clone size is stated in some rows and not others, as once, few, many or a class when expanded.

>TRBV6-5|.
CASSLRTGNTGELFF
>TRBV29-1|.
CSVDNYLGVRSGSTDTQYF
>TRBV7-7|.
CASSLDPSYEQYF
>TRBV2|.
CASRETTGGVEKLFF
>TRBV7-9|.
CASSSGTSVAGELFF
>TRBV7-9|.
CASSSGPDSNQPQHF
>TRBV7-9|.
CASSYTQGRGQYF
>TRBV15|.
CATSRETGRRTYEQYF
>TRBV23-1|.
CASSRSGVNEQFF
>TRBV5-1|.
CASSSEGQINQPQHF
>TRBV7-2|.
CASRPGTGGSYEQYF
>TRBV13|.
CASSFLLRDSPGYGYTF
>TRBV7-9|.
CALSRGRDEQYF
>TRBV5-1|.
CASSWTSPDTQYF
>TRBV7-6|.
CASSWGGDNTEAFF
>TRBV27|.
CASRRGGNTDTQYF
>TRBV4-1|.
CASSFRAPGELFF
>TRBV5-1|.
CASSLDTGGSYEQYF
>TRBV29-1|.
CSVDPGEQFF
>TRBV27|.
CASSSNRGYQPQHF
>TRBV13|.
CASSLQGLGNQPQHF
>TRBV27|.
CASSLISGALDEQYF
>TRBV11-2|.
CASSPSGPLPPDTQYF
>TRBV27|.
CASSPGQPYEQYF
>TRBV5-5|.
CASSSWTGEWPFTGELFF
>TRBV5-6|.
CASSGSLRPYEQYF
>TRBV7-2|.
CASSFSDTTDTQYF
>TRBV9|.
CASSRRYQGSASIRGETQYF
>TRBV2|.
CASGSAGGPSTDTQYF
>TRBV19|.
CASADATFTGELFF
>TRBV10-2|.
CASSEPGLAGDEQYF
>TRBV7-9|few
CASSPSPGTSNSGNTIYF
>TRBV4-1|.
CASSQDTRVSEQYF
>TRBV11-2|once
CASSYLSGSTYEQYF
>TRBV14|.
CASSLQGPPYNEQFF